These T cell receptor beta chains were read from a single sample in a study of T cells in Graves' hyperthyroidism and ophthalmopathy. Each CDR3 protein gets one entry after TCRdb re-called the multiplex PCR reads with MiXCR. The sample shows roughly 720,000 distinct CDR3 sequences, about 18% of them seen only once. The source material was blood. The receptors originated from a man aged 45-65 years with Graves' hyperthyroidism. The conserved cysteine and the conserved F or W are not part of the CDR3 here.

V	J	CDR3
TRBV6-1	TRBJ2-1	ASTPIAGGPRSYNEQF
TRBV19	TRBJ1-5	ASSPGSAGSSNQPQH
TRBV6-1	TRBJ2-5	ASSDPGAEETQY
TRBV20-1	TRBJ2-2	SARALAGNTGELF
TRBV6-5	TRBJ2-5	AISSQGQEAQY
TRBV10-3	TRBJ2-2	ATGEREGNTGELF
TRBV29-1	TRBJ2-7	SVEVSGTYEQY
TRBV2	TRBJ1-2	ASSPRDRGGYT
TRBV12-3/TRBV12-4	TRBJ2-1	ASSLGGENEQF
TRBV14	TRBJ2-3	ASSQAPTGEKTDTQY
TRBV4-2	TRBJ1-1	ASSQAGASEAF
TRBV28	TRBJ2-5	ASSLLRLAGYQETQY
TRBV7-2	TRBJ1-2	ASRASEGRGYT
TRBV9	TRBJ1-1	ASTRTGANTEAF
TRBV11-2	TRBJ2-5	ASSLDYNNQETQY
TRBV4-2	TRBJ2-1	ASSQAYGAGAYNEQF
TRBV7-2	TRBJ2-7	ASSLRAGQGAGEQY
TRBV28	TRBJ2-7	ASRPQGGDYEQY
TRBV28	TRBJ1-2	ASSLQGQGAST
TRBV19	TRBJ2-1	ASSIPGQGFPEQF
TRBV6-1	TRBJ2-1	ASSQGLAGGPYNEQF
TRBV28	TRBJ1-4	ASSLSQGRKKLF
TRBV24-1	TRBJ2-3	ATSGAGTSGGTDTQY
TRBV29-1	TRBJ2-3	SVTRLAGVQDTQY
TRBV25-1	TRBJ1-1	ASREPGDGTEAF
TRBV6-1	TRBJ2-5	ASSGGQGPGETQY
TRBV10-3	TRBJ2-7	AINRDRDYEQY
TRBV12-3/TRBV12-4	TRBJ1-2	ASSAPGGGYT
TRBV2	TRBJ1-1	ASRARDRAMNTEAF
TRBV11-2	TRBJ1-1	ASSGGQGMNTEAF
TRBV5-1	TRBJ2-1	ASERLAGGDEQF
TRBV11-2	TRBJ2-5	ASSLSPSGRPRETQY
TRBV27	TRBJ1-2	ASSFQGTRGGGYT
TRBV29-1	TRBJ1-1	SYSADTEAF
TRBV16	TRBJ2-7	ASSQIQGAKGQY
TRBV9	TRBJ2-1	ASSVGGDSSYNEQF
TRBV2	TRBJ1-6	ASSEEAGNSPLH
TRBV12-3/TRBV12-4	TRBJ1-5	ASSLSGQGNNQPQH
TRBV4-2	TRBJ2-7	ASSQRTSGTSYEQY
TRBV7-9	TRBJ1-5	ASSSRAGSDQPQH
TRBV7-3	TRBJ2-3	ASSLTAETRTDTQY